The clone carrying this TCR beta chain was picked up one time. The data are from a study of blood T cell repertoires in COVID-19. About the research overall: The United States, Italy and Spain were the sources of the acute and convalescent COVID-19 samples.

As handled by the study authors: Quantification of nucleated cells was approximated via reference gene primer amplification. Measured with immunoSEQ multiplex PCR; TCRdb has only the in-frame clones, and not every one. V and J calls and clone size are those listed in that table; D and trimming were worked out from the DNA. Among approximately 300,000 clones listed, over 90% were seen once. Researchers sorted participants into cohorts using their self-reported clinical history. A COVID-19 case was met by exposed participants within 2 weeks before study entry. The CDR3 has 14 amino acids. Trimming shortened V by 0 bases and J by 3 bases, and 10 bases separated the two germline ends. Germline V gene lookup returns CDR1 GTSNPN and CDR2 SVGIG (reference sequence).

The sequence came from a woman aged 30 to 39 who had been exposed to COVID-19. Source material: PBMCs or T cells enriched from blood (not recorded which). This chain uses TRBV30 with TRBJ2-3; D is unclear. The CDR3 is CAWSVMSGTDTQYF. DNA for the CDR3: TGTGCCTGGAGTGTCATGTCCGGTACAGATACGCAGTATTTT.